Sequencing of this T cell receptor beta chain was carried out in a study of response to subunit inactivated influenza vaccine. Study-level points and caveats: The authors put forward the suggestion that each seasonal influenza vaccination may bring in only a limited number of new T cells.

MiXCR was run by TCRdb on the RT-PCR reads, yielding one entry per CDR3 protein. The data contain under 200,000 distinct CDR3 sequences, approximately 10% of them singletons. To note about this clonotype: Its specificity is not known.

Germline-derived CDR1 and CDR2 are LGHNA and YNFKEQ. This CDR3 is built from 15 residues. Trimming took 0 bases from V and 4 from J; bases not matched to a gene: 3. The chain is built from TRBV4-2 and TRBJ1-2; 9 bases are shared with TRBD1. Sequencing was performed on non-naive T cells sorted from PBMCs, taken about 40 days after vaccination. The receptor was isolated from a man aged 45-65 years who received an inactivated influenza vaccine. The CDR3 reads CASSQEGQGSYGYTF. For the CDR3, the DNA is TGTGCCAGCAGCCAAGAGGGACAGGGCTCCTATGGCTACACCTTC.